The clone carrying this T cell receptor (beta chain) was detected only a few times. The antigen is undetermined. Losses at the gene ends were 4 bases for V and 5 bases for J; bases not matched to a gene: 5. Germline V gene data show CDR1 as SGHTA and CDR2 as FQGTGA. This CDR3 is built from 16 residues. The data were taken from a study of beta chain features in type 1 diabetes. Study-level points and caveats: Shortening of TCRB CDR3s, moderate but significant, appeared in all four CD4+ subsets of Type 1 diabetes patients.

Staining for CD45RO/CCR7/CD25/CD127/CD95/CD27 allowed sorting of CD4+ naive, central memory, regulatory and stem cell-like memory cells. Purity (above 95%) was reached by all sorted populations. All of the isolated RNA was reverse transcribed, so expressed TCRB transcripts were sequenced. The method was immunoSEQ multiplex PCR; TCRdb's version includes in-frame clones alone and lacks a portion of them. The sample lists hundreds of thousands of clones; about a tenth were seen once. The J gene is TRBJ2-5, the V gene TRBV7-3; 15 positions agree with TRBD2. This clonotype originated in a man aged 25 to 40 with type 1 diabetes. The sample was naive CD4+ T cells from blood. CDR3 residues: CASSSGLAGGPETQYF. The CDR3 bases are TGTGCCAGCAGCTCCGGACTAGCGGGGGGGCCGGAGACCCAGTACTTC.